One and the same sample provided the 26 T cell receptor beta chains below, sequenced in a study of shared clonotypes between healthy human individuals. Assay used: immunoSEQ multiplex PCR; TCRdb lists only in-frame clones, some missing. The profile shows millions of clones, approximately 90% of them singletons. Input material: naive CD4+ T cells sorted from blood. Subset given: CD45RA+ positively selected. Every receptor here comes from a man younger than 35 in good health.

The rearrangement uses TRBV5-1 and TRBJ2-2, with 11 nucleotides matching TRBD2. J gave up 3 bases and V 3 bases, and 16 bases lay outside the gene matches. Germline V gives CDR1 SGHRS, CDR2 YFSETQ. CDR3 size: 20 residues. The CDR3 DNA follows: TGCGCCAGCAGCTCCCGTCACTTGGTCAGGGGACTAGCGGACACCGGGGAGCTGTTTTTT. Its translation is CASSSRHLVRGLADTGELFF. Full variable domain (missing parts from reference TRBV5-1 and TRBJ2-2): KAGVTQTPRYLIKTRGQQVTLSCSPISGHRSVSWYQQTPGQGLQFLFEYFSETQRNKGNFPGRFSGRQFSNSRSEMNVSTLELGDSALYLCASSSRHLVRGLADTGELFFGEGSRLTVL.

The V and J genes are TRBV29-1 and TRBJ2-5; 12 bases agree with TRBD1. The length of the CDR3 is 12 residues. The germline gives CDR1 SQVTM, CDR2 ANQGSEA. V gave up 7 bases and J gave up 11 bases; unmatched junction bases: 8. Written as DNA, the CDR3 is TGCAGCGCGGGACAGGGGGCGGGGGAGCAGTACTTC. Amino acids: CSAGQGAGEQYF.

In this sample, this clone turned up once. The gene calls are TRBV9 and TRBJ2-5; 8 nucleotides agree with TRBD2. V lost 2 bases to trimming and J lost 5 bases; unmatched junction nucleotides: 5. Per the germline V gene, CDR1 is SGDLS and CDR2 is YYNGEE. The CDR3 spans 14 residues. The CDR3: CASSVSGTSETQYF. The CDR3 DNA is TGTGCCAGCAGCGTCAGCGGGACTAGTGAGACCCAGTACTTC. Based on the CDR3 plus reference TRBV9 and TRBJ2-5, the full variable domain is DSGVTQTPKHLITATGQRVTLRCSPRSGDLSVYWYQQSLDQGLQFLIQYYNGEERAKGNILERFSAQQFPDLHSELNLSSLELGDSALYFCASSVSGTSETQYFGPGTRLLVL.

This rearrangement joins TRBV7-2 to TRBJ1-3; 7 bases agree with TRBD1. The ends lost 5 bases at V and 0 bases at J; junction bases unmatched: 10. The germline CDR1 and CDR2 sequences are SGHTA and FQGNSA. This CDR3 is 17 amino acids long. This CDR3 reads CASSPRGQGTSGNTIYF. In DNA form, the CDR3 reads TGTGCCAGCAGCCCTAGGGGGCAGGGAACCTCTGGAAACACCATATATTTT. Supplemented by reference TRBV7-2 and TRBJ1-3, the full variable domain reads GAGVSQSPSNKVTEKGKDVELRCDPISGHTALYWYRQSLGQGLEFLIYFQGNSAPDKSGLPSDRFSAERTGGSVSTLTIQRTQQEDSAVYLCASSPRGQGTSGNTIYFGEGSWLTVV.

The rearrangement links TRBV28 to TRBJ1-6, with D unclear. The CDR3 loop spans 14 amino acids. Germline CDR1 is MDHEN and CDR2 is SYDVKM. Trimming removed 8 bases from V and 0 bases from J, with 8 bases in between. CDR3 protein: CASGASSYNSPLHF. As DNA, the CDR3 is TGTGCCAGCGGCGCGAGCTCCTATAATTCACCCCTCCACTTT.

Remarks on this clone: Other DNA sequences within the sample encode an identical CDR3. This chain joins TRBV18 and TRBJ1-5, with D possibly being TRBD1 (5 bases). This CDR3 has 13 residues. Germline CDR1 and CDR2: KGHSH and LQKENI. V lost 3 bases and J 7 bases, leaving 10 bases between the germline ends. The chain's CDR3 is CASSPGDGQPQHF. The CDR3 coding sequence is TGTGCCAGCTCACCGGGGGATGGGCAGCCCCAGCATTTT. Drawing the rest from reference TRBV18 and TRBJ1-5, the complete variable domain is NAGVMQNPRHLVRRRGQEARLRCSPMKGHSHVYWYRQLPEEGLKFMVYLQKENIIDESGMPKERFSAEFPKEGPSILRIQQVVRGDSAAYFCASSPGDGQPQHFGDGTRLSIL.

This clone has just one count. J is TRBJ2-7 and V is TRBV10-2, with D perhaps TRBD1 or TRBD2 (5 bases each). The CDR3 consists of 15 residues. The V and J ends lost 5 bases and 2 bases respectively, with 16 bases between them. CDR1 WSHSY and CDR2 SAAADI come from the germline V gene. For the CDR3, the DNA is TGCGCCAGCAGTTATTCCCAGATGGGGGCCTACGAGCAGTACTTC. Protein sequence: CASSYSQMGAYEQYF.

The table lists this clone with a count of one. The chain has TRBV9 and TRBJ2-1; TRBD2 matches 7 bases. The CDR3 runs 16 residues. Germline CDR1 and CDR2: SGDLS and YYNGEE. The trim removed 4 bases at V and 10 bases at J, leaving 17 bases unmatched. Here the CDR3 reads CASSPDGLVRVKEQFF. As DNA, the CDR3 is TGTGCCAGCAGCCCTGACGGACTAGTGAGGGTCAAAGAGCAGTTCTTC. Complete variable domain (other parts from reference TRBV9 and TRBJ2-1): DSGVTQTPKHLITATGQRVTLRCSPRSGDLSVYWYQQSLDQGLQFLIQYYNGEERAKGNILERFSAQQFPDLHSELNLSSLELGDSALYFCASSPDGLVRVKEQFFGPGTRLTVL.

V is TRBV7-9 and J is TRBJ2-2, with D hard to call. Per germline, CDR1 SEHNR and CDR2 FQNEAQ (reference sequence). The V gene lost 3 bases and the J gene lost 3 bases, with 5 bases spanning the gap. The CDR3 has 13 amino acids. CDR3 nucleotides: TGTGCCAGCAGCTTGACCTACACCGGGGAGCTGTTTTTT. As protein: CASSLTYTGELFF. The whole variable domain, filled in from reference TRBV7-9 and TRBJ2-2, reads DTGVSQNPRHKITKRGQNVTFRCDPISEHNRLYWYRQTLGQGPEFLTYFQNEAQLEKSRLLSDRFSAERPKGSFSTLEIQRTEQGDSAMYLCASSLTYTGELFFGEGSRLTVL.

J is TRBJ1-6 and V is TRBV28; no reliable D call. The CDR3 runs to 15 residues. Trimming left V 2 bases short and J 10 bases short, with 15 bases between. Germline CDR1 reads MDHEN; CDR2 reads SYDVKM. The CDR3 loop is CASSLSDAGRSPLHF. In DNA form, the CDR3 reads TGTGCCAGCAGTTTAAGTGATGCGGGCCGGTCACCCCTCCACTTT.

V usage is TRBV28 and J usage is TRBJ2-3; D not certain. The V gene lost 6 bases and the J gene lost 3 bases, with 16 bases spanning the gap. The CDR3 is 15 residues long. Germline lookup yields CDR1 MDHEN and CDR2 SYDVKM. This CDR3 is CASSLSRVGTDTQYF. The CDR3 nucleotides are TGTGCCAGCAGCTTGAGCCGGGTCGGGACAGATACGCAGTATTTT.

The CDR3 DNA reads TGTGCCAGCAGCCTCACAGTGCGAGATACGCAGTATTTT. As protein: CASSLTVRDTQYF. The chain carries TRBV7-2 and TRBJ2-3; D is unresolved. Germline V gene data show CDR1 as SGHTA and CDR2 as FQGNSA. The V end lost 5 bases, the J end lost 5 bases, and 11 bases lay between the germline ends. The CDR3 has 13 residues.

CDR3 sequence (DNA): TGTGCCAGCAGCTTGGCAGACAGGGTCCTCTATGGCTACACCTTC. Amino acid sequence: CASSLADRVLYGYTF. The chain employs TRBV5-4 and TRBJ1-2; 7 nucleotides line up with TRBD1. J lost 4 bases, V lost 0 bases, and 6 bases had no gene match. CDR1 and CDR2 from the germline V gene are SGHNT and YYREEE (reference sequence). This CDR3 spans 15 amino acids.

V gene TRBV14 combines with J gene TRBJ2-1; TRBD2 aligns across 7 bases. Germline CDR1 SGHDN, CDR2 FVKESK. V was pared by 1 base and J by 4 bases, with 4 bases of the junction left unmatched. The CDR3 loop spans 15 amino acids. The CDR3 loop reads CASSQVAGAYNEQFF. CDR3 nucleotides: TGTGCCAGCAGCCAAGTTGCGGGAGCTTACAATGAGCAGTTCTTC.

The gene calls are TRBV30 and TRBJ1-2; D gene ambiguous. The V gene lost 2 bases and the J gene lost 11 bases, with 12 bases spanning the gap. This CDR3 is built from 11 residues. From germline, CDR1 is GTSNPN and CDR2 SVGIG (reference sequence). This CDR3 reads CAWSNLGRYTF. For the CDR3, the DNA is TGTGCCTGGAGTAACCTCGGGAGATACACCTTC.

Concerning this clone itself: Other DNA sequences from this sample encode an identical CDR3 as well. The rearrangement links TRBV5-4 to TRBJ2-1; 12 positions agree with TRBD2. Germline values: CDR1 SGHNT, CDR2 YYREEE (reference sequence). Germline trimming cut 4 bases from V and 1 base from J; bases unmatched to any gene: 3. This CDR3 contains 16 residues. The CDR3, as DNA: TGTGCCAGCAGCCCTGGACTAGCGGGATCCTACAATGAGCAGTTCTTC. It codes for CASSPGLAGSYNEQFF.

V usage is TRBV6-1 and J usage is TRBJ1-2; tentatively, D is TRBD1 (6 bases). The germline V gene has CDR1 MNHNS and CDR2 SASEGT. Between the trimmed V and J ends, which lost 5 bases and 5 bases, there was a span of 9 bases. This CDR3 has 12 residues. CDR3: CASSSQGYGYTF. The DNA of the CDR3 is TGTGCCAGCAGTAGCCAGGGGTATGGCTACACCTTC.

V and J are TRBV20-1 and TRBJ2-3, with 7 bases aligning to TRBD1. Trimming removed 6 bases from V and 6 bases from J; junction bases left unmatched: 3. The CDR3 loop spans 11 amino acids. Germline-derived CDR1 and CDR2 are DFQATT and SNEGSKA (reference sequence). The CDR3 DNA is TGCAGTGCCACACAGGGGGATACGCAGTATTTT. Residues: CSATQGDTQYF.

This clone was seen only a few times. This sequence joins TRBV19 and TRBJ2-2; D gene ambiguous. Trimming removed 5 bases at V and 2 bases at J, with 12 bases between. The CDR3 is 15 amino acids. Germline assignment: CDR1 LNHDA and CDR2 SQIVND (reference sequence). The CDR3 reads CASSPRRLNTGELFF. CDR3 coding DNA: TGTGCCAGTAGTCCGAGAAGACTCAACACCGGGGAGCTGTTTTTT.

The chain is built from TRBV11-3 and TRBJ2-2, with TRBD2 matching 12 bases. The CDR3 loop spans 17 amino acids. The V gene's germline CDR1 is SGHNT and CDR2 YENEEA. Trimming took 4 bases from V and 7 from J; bases not matched to a gene: 10. Written as DNA, the CDR3 is TGTGCCAGCAGCTCTACTAGCGGGAGGAAGAGTGGCGGGGAGCTGTTTTTT. This encodes CASSSTSGRKSGGELFF.

The chain is built from TRBV5-1 and TRBJ2-1; D possibly corresponds to TRBD2 (5 bases). Germline V gives CDR1 SGHRS, CDR2 YFSETQ. This CDR3 contains 17 residues. Trimming cost V 0 bases and J 4 bases, with 17 bases left between them. CDR3 residues: CASSLDITRAKYNEQFF. The CDR3 bases are TGCGCCAGCAGCTTGGATATAACGAGGGCCAAGTACAATGAGCAGTTCTTC.

About this clone itself: Other DNA sequences in this specimen translate into the identical CDR3. This sequence joins TRBV30 and TRBJ1-1; possibly TRBD1 for D (5 bases). CDR3 length: 14 amino acids. V lost 0 bases and J 2 bases, leaving 10 bases between the germline ends. CDR1 and CDR2 from the germline V gene are GTSNPN and SVGIG (reference sequence). The chain's CDR3 is CAWSVLGGNTEAFF. CDR3 DNA sequence: TGTGCCTGGAGTGTACTCGGGGGTAACACTGAAGCTTTCTTT. The full variable domain, completed using reference TRBV30 and TRBJ1-1, is SQTIHQWPATLVQPVGSPLSLECTVEGTSNPNLYWYRQAAGRGLQLLFYSVGIGQISSEVPQNLSASRPQDRQFILSSKKLLLSDSGFYLCAWSVLGGNTEAFFGQGTRLTVV.

J is TRBJ2-3 and V is TRBV7-3; TRBD2 matches at 9 bases. The V and J ends lost 5 bases and 9 bases, in that order; junction bases with no gene match: 18. Looked up from germline, CDR1 is SGHTA and CDR2 is FQGTGA. The CDR3 contains 17 residues. The DNA of the CDR3 is TGTGCCAGCAGCCCACGTTCTCCGGGACTAGCAACGAAGACGCAGTATTTT. The encoded protein is CASSPRSPGLATKTQYF. The full variable domain, its missing parts supplied by reference TRBV7-3 and TRBJ2-3, is GAGVSQTPSNKVTEKGKYVELRCDPISGHTALYWYRQSLGQGPEFLIYFQGTGAADDSGLPNDRFFAVRPEGSVSTLKIQRTERGDSAVYLCASSPRSPGLATKTQYFGPGTRLTVL.

The V and J genes are TRBV4-1 and TRBJ2-3; 7 bases match TRBD2. The CDR3 covers 15 residues. V shed 7 bases, J shed 2 bases, and the junction held 9 bases outside the gene matches. From germline, CDR1 is MGHRA and CDR2 YSYEKL. CDR3 in amino acids: CASKPGGSPTDTQYF. CDR3 nucleotides: TGCGCCAGCAAGCCCGGCGGGAGTCCCACAGATACGCAGTATTTT.

A note on this clone: This specimen includes other DNA sequences encoding the same CDR3. J is TRBJ1-4 and V is TRBV19, with TRBD1 identical over 8 bases. The germline V gene has CDR1 LNHDA and CDR2 SQIVND (reference sequence). There are 15 residues in the CDR3. V gave up 5 bases and J gave up 3 bases; unmatched junction bases: 5. CDR3 bases: TGTGCCAGTAGTCCTAGGACAGGGCCTAATGAAAAACTGTTTTTT. Residues: CASSPRTGPNEKLFF.

This sequence joins TRBV28 and TRBJ1-2; the D gene is possibly TRBD1 (5 bases). V was pared by 3 bases and J by 7 bases, with 15 bases between. Germline lookup yields CDR1 MDHEN and CDR2 SYDVKM. The CDR3 runs to 14 residues. The DNA for the CDR3 is TGTGCCAGCAGTTTGGGGCAGCCTCCGTTTGGCTACACCTTC. This translates into CASSLGQPPFGYTF.